The present T cell receptor beta chain was sequenced within a study of shared clonotypes between healthy human individuals. The CDR3 totals 14 residues. The germline gives CDR1 MNHEY, CDR2 SMNVEV (reference sequence). Deletions cut 1 base from V and 4 bases from J, with 7 bases between. Roughly 210 ng DNA, about 30,000 T cell genomes, went into each sorted-subset replicate PCR. Sequencing used immunoSEQ multiplex PCR; TCRdb keeps in-frame clones, though not all of them. The sample lists fewer than 3 million clones, less than 95% seen once, with 0.3% to 0.45% in the top ten. The sequence derives from a man between 18 and 35 years old in good health. Some clones in this sample may be carry-over from other donors' samples. V and J are TRBV27 and TRBJ2-2; D remains ambiguous. The material sequenced was naive CD4+ T cells from PBMCs. The subset here: CD45RA+ positively selected. The DNA for the CDR3 is TGTGCCAGCAGTTTATGGCAGAGCACCGGGGAGCTGTTTTTT. It yields the protein CASSLWQSTGELFF.